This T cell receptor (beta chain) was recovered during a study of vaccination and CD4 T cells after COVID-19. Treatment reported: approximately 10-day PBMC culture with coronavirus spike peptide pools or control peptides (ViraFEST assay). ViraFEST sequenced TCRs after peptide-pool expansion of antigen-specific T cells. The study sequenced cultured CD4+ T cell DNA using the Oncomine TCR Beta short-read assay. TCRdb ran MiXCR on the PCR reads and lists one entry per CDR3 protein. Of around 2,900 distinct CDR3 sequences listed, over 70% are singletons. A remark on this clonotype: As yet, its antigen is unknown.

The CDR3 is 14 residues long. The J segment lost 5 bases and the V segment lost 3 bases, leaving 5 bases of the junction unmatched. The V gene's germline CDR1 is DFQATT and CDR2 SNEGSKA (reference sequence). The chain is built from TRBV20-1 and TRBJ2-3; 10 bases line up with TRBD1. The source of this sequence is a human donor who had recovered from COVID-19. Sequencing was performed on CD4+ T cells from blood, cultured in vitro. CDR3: CSASPGTGVDTQYF. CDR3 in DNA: TGCAGTGCTAGTCCTGGGACAGGGGTAGATACGCAGTATTTT.